This passage covers 23 T cell receptor beta chains from one sample sequenced in a study of beta chain features in type 1 diabetes. Findings and caveats of the study: Type 1 diabetes patients showed a moderate but significant shortening of TCRB CDR3s in all four CD4+ subsets.

These receptors lack a known antigen. Expressed TCRB transcripts were sequenced after all isolated RNA was converted to cDNA. Sequencing was performed with immunoSEQ multiplex PCR; in TCRdb, only in-frame clones are kept and a portion is missing. This table has roughly 260,000 clones, roughly 21% appearing once. Sequencing was performed on naive CD4+ T cells from blood. The source of these receptors is a woman aged 40 to 55 with type 1 diabetes.

In this sample, this clone turned up a few times. This chain uses TRBV10-3 with TRBJ2-1, with TRBD2 matching over 8 bases. This CDR3 comprises 14 residues. CDR1 and CDR2 (germline): ENHRY, SYGVKD. Trimming took 6 bases from V and 2 from J; bases not matched to a gene: 3. CDR3 residues: CAIRSGGAYNEQFF. CDR3 in DNA: TGTGCCATCAGGTCCGGGGGGGCCTACAATGAGCAGTTCTTC.

This clone was found a few times. At one end, the junction sequence differs from germline, possibly due to a read error. J is TRBJ2-1 and V is TRBV9, with D possibly TRBD2 on 6 matching bases. In germline, CDR1 is SGDLS, CDR2 YYNGEE. This CDR3 is built from 15 residues. The CDR3 spells CASSVGGDSDNEQFF. CDR3 DNA: TGTGCCAGCAGCGTAGGTGGGGACTCCGACAATGAGCAGTTCTTC.

The chain joins TRBV18 to TRBJ2-2; D ambiguous. The CDR3 loop spans 15 amino acids. V shed 6 bases and J shed 0 bases, with 11 bases lying between them. Germline lookup yields CDR1 KGHSH and CDR2 LQKENI. CDR3 residues: CASSLERANTGELFF. CDR3 bases: TGTGCCAGCTCTCTTGAGCGAGCGAACACCGGGGAGCTGTTTTTT.

The chain carries TRBV30 and TRBJ1-2; 7 bases are a match to TRBD1. The CDR3 runs to 14 residues. The junction had 11 bases not matched to a gene; V was cut back by 2 bases and J by 8 bases. From germline, CDR1 is GTSNPN and CDR2 SVGIG (reference sequence). The CDR3 spells CAWSLDRVQSGYTF. The CDR3 DNA sequence: TGTGCCTGGAGTCTCGACAGGGTTCAGAGCGGCTACACCTTC.

The rearrangement links TRBV28 to TRBJ2-5, with 9 bases lining up with TRBD1. Germline V gene lookup returns CDR1 MDHEN and CDR2 SYDVKM. The V gene end was trimmed by 7 bases and the J gene end by 7 bases; junction bases not matched to a gene: 10. The CDR3 is made up of 14 amino acids. CDR3 sequence (DNA): TGTGCCAGCACCGATACAGGGGGCGCGGGGACCCAGTACTTC. Translating it yields CASTDTGGAGTQYF. Looking up the rest from reference TRBV28 and TRBJ2-5 gives the full variable domain: DVKVTQSSRYLVKRTGEKVFLECVQDMDHENMFWYRQDPGLGLRLIYFSYDVKMKEKGDIPEGYSVSREKKERFSLILESASTNQTSMYLCASTDTGGAGTQYFGPGTRLLVL.

CDR3 amino acids: CASSLVRGRGYTF. The DNA of the CDR3 is TGTGCCAGCAGCTTGGTCAGGGGGCGAGGCTACACCTTC. The V call is TRBV5-4, the J call TRBJ1-2; 8 bases map to TRBD1. Unmatched junction bases numbered 3, after V lost 0 bases and J lost 8 bases. The CDR3 covers 13 residues. Germline assignment: CDR1 SGHNT and CDR2 YYREEE (reference sequence).

This clone was observed a few times. The chain joins TRBV28 to TRBJ2-5; D might be TRBD1 (6 bases). This CDR3 is built from 11 residues. Germline V gene lookup returns CDR1 MDHEN and CDR2 SYDVKM. Trimming pared 3 bases from V and 7 bases from J, leaving 6 bases between. The CDR3 DNA reads TGTGCCAGCAGTTTGACAGGGACCCAGTACTTC. Amino acid sequence: CASSLTGTQYF.

The rearrangement links TRBV18 to TRBJ2-7; TRBD1 matches at 10 bases. This CDR3 has 15 amino acids. Germline CDR1 KGHSH, CDR2 LQKENI. V was clipped by 5 bases and J by 1 base; unmatched bases: 5. CDR3 bases: TGTGCCAGCTCATCCGGACAGGGGGAATCCTACGAGCAGTACTTC. Its protein is CASSSGQGESYEQYF. Supplemented by reference TRBV18 and TRBJ2-7, the full variable domain reads NAGVMQNPRHLVRRRGQEARLRCSPMKGHSHVYWYRQLPEEGLKFMVYLQKENIIDESGMPKERFSAEFPKEGPSILRIQQVVRGDSAAYFCASSSGQGESYEQYFGPGTRLTVT.

This chain connects TRBV5-1 to TRBJ2-7; 12 bases match TRBD1. The CDR3 sequence is 14 residues long. Germline CDR1 is SGHRS and CDR2 is YFSETQ. The V segment lost 4 bases and the J segment 7 bases; nucleotides outside the gene matches: 6. The CDR3 sequence is CASSGTGGLGEQYF. The CDR3 DNA reads as TGCGCCAGCAGCGGGACAGGGGGCTTGGGGGAGCAGTACTTC. The full variable domain, rest sourced from reference TRBV5-1 and TRBJ2-7, is KAGVTQTPRYLIKTRGQQVTLSCSPISGHRSVSWYQQTPGQGLQFLFEYFSETQRNKGNFPGRFSGRQFSNSRSEMNVSTLELGDSALYLCASSGTGGLGEQYFGPGTRLTVT.

In its sample, this clone was seen a few times. The V call is TRBV30, the J call TRBJ1-5; 7 nucleotides line up with TRBD1. V shed 5 bases and J 2 bases; nucleotides not matched to a gene: 6. There are 14 residues in the CDR3. The germline gives CDR1 GTSNPN, CDR2 SVGIG (reference sequence). CDR3 sequence (DNA): TGTGCCTGGGGGACAGCGGAGGGCAATCAGCCCCAGCATTTT. This translates into CAWGTAEGNQPQHF.

The chain is built from TRBV4-1 and TRBJ2-7; 10 nucleotides line up with TRBD2. CDR3 length: 15 amino acids. After removal of 4 bases from V and 1 base from J, the junction contained 4 bases not matched to a gene. Germline CDR1 is MGHRA and CDR2 is YSYEKL. The CDR3: CASSLLAGLSYEQYF. The CDR3 DNA is TGCGCCAGCAGCCTACTAGCGGGGTTATCCTACGAGCAGTACTTC.

The rearrangement uses TRBV30 and TRBJ2-1; possibly TRBD1 for D (6 bases). The CDR3 sequence is 11 residues long. Germline CDR1 is GTSNPN and CDR2 is SVGIG (reference sequence). V lost 8 bases to trimming and J lost 6 bases, with 11 bases between them. CDR3 loop: CARQGRNEQFF. CDR3 DNA sequence: TGTGCCCGTCAGGGGCGCAATGAGCAGTTCTTC.

This clone was found a few times. V is TRBV4-1 and J is TRBJ2-7; 7 bases match TRBD1. This CDR3 contains 14 residues. Germline V gene lookup returns CDR1 MGHRA and CDR2 YSYEKL. V lost 4 bases to trimming and J lost 4 bases; unmatched junction nucleotides: 7. CDR3 nucleotide sequence: TGCGCCAGCAGCCGTGGACAGGAAGAGTACGAGCAGTACTTC. It yields the protein CASSRGQEEYEQYF.

The chain has TRBV18 and TRBJ2-1; 10 positions match TRBD2. The CDR3 covers 15 residues. Germline assignment: CDR1 KGHSH and CDR2 LQKENI. The ends lost 0 bases at V and 8 bases at J; junction bases unmatched: 4. The CDR3 region has the DNA TGTGCCAGCTCACCACCGCCTAGCGGGGGATATGAGCAGTTCTTC. Residues: CASSPPPSGGYEQFF.

The rearrangement uses TRBV28 and TRBJ1-5; TRBD1 matches 8 bases. The CDR3 sequence is 15 residues long. The trim removed 4 bases at V and 4 bases at J, leaving 6 bases unmatched. The germline V gene has CDR1 MDHEN and CDR2 SYDVKM. The CDR3 coding sequence is TGTGCCAGCAGTTCCGGACAGGGCGCAAATCAGCCCCAGCATTTT. This gives the protein CASSSGQGANQPQHF.

This clone has more than one count but fewer than ten. This rearrangement joins TRBV19 to TRBJ2-1, with TRBD1 identical over 8 bases. This CDR3 is built from 14 residues. Germline V gene lookup returns CDR1 LNHDA and CDR2 SQIVND (reference sequence). J lost 7 bases, V lost 3 bases, and 5 bases had no gene match. The CDR3 reads CASSILGQGNEQFF. As DNA, the CDR3 is TGTGCCAGTAGTATCCTCGGACAGGGAAATGAGCAGTTCTTC.

This clone was counted between two and nine times. J is TRBJ2-1 and V is TRBV28, with 10 bases matching TRBD2. CDR3 length: 12 amino acids. The germline V gene has CDR1 MDHEN and CDR2 SYDVKM. Germline trimming cut 9 bases from V and 8 bases from J; bases unmatched to any gene: 4. The CDR3 loop reads CASEAGGHEQFF. The CDR3 coding sequence is TGTGCCAGTGAAGCGGGAGGGCATGAGCAGTTCTTC.

The sample holds a few counts of this clone. This chain joins TRBV28 and TRBJ2-7, with 8 bases fitting TRBD2. After removal of 5 bases from V and 0 bases from J, the junction contained 6 bases not matched to a gene. The CDR3 is 15 amino acids. The germline V gene has CDR1 MDHEN and CDR2 SYDVKM. The CDR3 sequence: CASSVAGPSSYEQYF. The CDR3 DNA sequence: TGTGCCAGCAGTGTAGCGGGACCGAGCTCCTACGAGCAGTACTTC.

V gene TRBV29-1 combines with J gene TRBJ1-1; 7 positions agree with TRBD1. Germline values: CDR1 SQVTM, CDR2 ANQGSEA. The CDR3 sequence is 11 residues long. Trimming at V came to 7 bases and at J to 5 bases, leaving 4 bases not matched to a gene. CDR3 sequence reads: CSAQGGTEAFF. Written as DNA, the CDR3 is TGCAGCGCGCAGGGGGGAACTGAAGCTTTCTTT.

The rearrangement uses TRBV7-2 and TRBJ2-5; TRBD1 is a possible D gene (5 bases). The CDR3 covers 15 residues. The V end lost 5 bases, the J end lost 4 bases, and 17 bases lay between the germline ends. In germline, CDR1 is SGHTA, CDR2 FQGNSA. DNA for the CDR3: TGTGCCAGCAGCATCCAGGGTACTACTGGAGAGACCCAGTACTTC. This codes for CASSIQGTTGETQYF.

This clone turned up a few times. The chain has TRBV2 and TRBJ1-1; TRBD1 might be the D (5 bases). Trimming stripped 7 bases from V and 4 bases from J, with 13 bases between. The CDR3 spans 13 residues. Germline V lookup: CDR1 SNHLY, CDR2 FYNNEI. The CDR3 DNA follows: TGTGCCAGCAATGTGGGCAGGGCCACTGAAGCTTTCTTT. Protein sequence: CASNVGRATEAFF.

This clone was counted a few times. The V gene is TRBV29-1, the J gene TRBJ1-2; no clear D gene. Trimming took off 4 bases at V and 4 bases at J, with 10 bases between the two ends. Germline V gene sequence: CDR1 SQVTM, CDR2 ANQGSEA. This CDR3 has 12 residues. CDR3 coding DNA: TGCAGCGTTGGTTCACCGGTCTATGGCTACACCTTC. The encoded protein is CSVGSPVYGYTF.

The V call is TRBV4-3, the J call TRBJ2-3, with D tentatively TRBD2 (5 bases). The germline CDR1 and CDR2 sequences are LGHNA and YSLEER. V gave up 0 bases and J gave up 1 base, with 14 bases separating them. The length of the CDR3 is 17 residues. Written as DNA, the CDR3 is TGCGCCAGCAGCCAAGACCCCCCGGGAAGTGGCACAGATACGCAGTATTTT. It is translated as CASSQDPPGSGTDTQYF.